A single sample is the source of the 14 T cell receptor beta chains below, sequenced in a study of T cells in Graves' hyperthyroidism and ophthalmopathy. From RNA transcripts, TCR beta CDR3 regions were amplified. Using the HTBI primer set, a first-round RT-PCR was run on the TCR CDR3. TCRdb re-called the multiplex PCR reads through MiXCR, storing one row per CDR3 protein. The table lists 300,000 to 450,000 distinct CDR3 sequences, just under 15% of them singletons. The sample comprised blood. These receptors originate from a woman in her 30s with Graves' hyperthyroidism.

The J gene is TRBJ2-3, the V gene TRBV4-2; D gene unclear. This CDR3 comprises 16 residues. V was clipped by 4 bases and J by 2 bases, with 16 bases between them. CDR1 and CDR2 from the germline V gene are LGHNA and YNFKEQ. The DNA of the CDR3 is TGTGCCAGCAGCCCCATCGGTGGATCATCCACAGATACGCAGTATTTT. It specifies CASSPIGGSSTDTQYF.

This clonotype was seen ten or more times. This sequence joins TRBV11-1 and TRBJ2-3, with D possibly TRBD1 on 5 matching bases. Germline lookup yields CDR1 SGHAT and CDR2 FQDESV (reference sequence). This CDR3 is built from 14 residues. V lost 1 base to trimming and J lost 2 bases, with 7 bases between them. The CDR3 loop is CASSLEDNTDTQYF. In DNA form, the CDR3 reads TGTGCCAGCAGCTTAGAGGACAACACAGATACGCAGTATTTT.

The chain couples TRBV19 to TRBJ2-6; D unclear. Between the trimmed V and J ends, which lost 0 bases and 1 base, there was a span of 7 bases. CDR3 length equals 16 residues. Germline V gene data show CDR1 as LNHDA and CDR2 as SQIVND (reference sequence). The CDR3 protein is CASSIEFYSGANVLTF. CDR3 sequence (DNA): TGTGCCAGTAGTATAGAGTTCTATTCTGGGGCCAACGTCCTGACTTTC. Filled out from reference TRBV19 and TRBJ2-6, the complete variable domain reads DGGITQSPKYLFRKEGQNVTLSCEQNLNHDAMYWYRQDPGQGLRLIYYSQIVNDFQKGDIAEGYSVSREKKESFPLTVTSAQKNPTAFYLCASSIEFYSGANVLTFGAGSRLTVL.

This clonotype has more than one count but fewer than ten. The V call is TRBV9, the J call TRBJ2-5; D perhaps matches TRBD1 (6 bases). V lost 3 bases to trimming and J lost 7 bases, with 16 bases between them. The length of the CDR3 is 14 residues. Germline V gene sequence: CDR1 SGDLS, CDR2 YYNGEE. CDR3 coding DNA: TGTGCCAGCAGCGGCCACAGGGCTTATGGGACCCAGTACTTC. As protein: CASSGHRAYGTQYF.

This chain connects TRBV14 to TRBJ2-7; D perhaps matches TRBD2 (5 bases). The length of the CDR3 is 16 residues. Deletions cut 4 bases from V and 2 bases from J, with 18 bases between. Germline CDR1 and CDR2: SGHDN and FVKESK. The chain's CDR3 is CASSLDAGNRPYEQYF. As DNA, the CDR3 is TGTGCCAGCAGCCTCGATGCCGGGAACCGACCCTACGAGCAGTACTTC.

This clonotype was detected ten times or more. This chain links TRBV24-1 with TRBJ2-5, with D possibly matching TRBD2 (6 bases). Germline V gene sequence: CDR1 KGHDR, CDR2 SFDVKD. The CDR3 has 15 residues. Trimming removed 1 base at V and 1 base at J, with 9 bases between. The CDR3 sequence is CATSDFRGIQETQYF. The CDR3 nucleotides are TGTGCCACCAGTGATTTCCGCGGGATCCAAGAGACCCAGTACTTC.

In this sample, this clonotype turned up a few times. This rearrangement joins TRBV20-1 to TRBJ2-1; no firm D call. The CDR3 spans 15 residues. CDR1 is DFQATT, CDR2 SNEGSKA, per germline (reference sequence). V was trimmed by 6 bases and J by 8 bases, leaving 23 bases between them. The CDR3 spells CSASYAEGTLDEQFF. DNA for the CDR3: TGCAGTGCCAGCTACGCCGAAGGAACGCTCGATGAGCAGTTCTTC.

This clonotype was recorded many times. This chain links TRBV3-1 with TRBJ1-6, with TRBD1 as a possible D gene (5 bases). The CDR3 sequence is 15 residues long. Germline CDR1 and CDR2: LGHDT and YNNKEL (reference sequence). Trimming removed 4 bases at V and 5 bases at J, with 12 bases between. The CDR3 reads CASSPGGGDNSPLHF. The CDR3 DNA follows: TGTGCCAGCAGCCCGGGGGGGGGAGATAATTCACCCCTCCACTTT.

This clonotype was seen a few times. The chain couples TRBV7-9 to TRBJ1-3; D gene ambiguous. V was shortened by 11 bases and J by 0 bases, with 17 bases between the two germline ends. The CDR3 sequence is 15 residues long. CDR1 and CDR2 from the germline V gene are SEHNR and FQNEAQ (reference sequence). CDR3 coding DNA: TGTGCCCCTCTCGTCGGGATACACTCTGGAAACACCATATATTTT. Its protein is CAPLVGIHSGNTIYF.

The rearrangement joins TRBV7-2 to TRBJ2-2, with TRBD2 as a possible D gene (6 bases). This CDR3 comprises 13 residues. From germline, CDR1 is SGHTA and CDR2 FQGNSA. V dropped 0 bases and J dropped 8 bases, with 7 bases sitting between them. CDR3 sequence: CASSLAGRGELFF. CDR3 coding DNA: TGTGCCAGCAGCTTAGCAGGGAGGGGGGAGCTGTTTTTT.

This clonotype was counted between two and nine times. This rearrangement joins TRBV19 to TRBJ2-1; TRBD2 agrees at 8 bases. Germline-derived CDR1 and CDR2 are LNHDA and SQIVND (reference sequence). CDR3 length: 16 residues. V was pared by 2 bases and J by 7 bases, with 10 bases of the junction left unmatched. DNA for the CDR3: TGTGCCAGTAGTATATCCCCCCCGGGAGGGAGGAATGAGCAGTTCTTC. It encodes CASSISPPGGRNEQFF.

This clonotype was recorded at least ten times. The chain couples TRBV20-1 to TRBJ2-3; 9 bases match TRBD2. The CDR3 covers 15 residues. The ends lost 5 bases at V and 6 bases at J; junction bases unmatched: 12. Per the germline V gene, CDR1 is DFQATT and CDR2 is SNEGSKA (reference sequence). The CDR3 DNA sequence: TGCAGTGCTTGCGGACTAGCGCGAATTGTGGATACGCAGTATTTT. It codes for CSACGLARIVDTQYF.

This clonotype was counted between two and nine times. The CDR3 DNA sequence: TGTGCCAGCCCGAGGGATACTAGCCCAAATGAGCAGTTCTTC. As protein: CASPRDTSPNEQFF. The rearrangement links TRBV6-1 to TRBJ2-1; perhaps TRBD2 as D (6 bases). V gave up 8 bases and J gave up 7 bases, with 18 bases separating them. Germline V gene sequence: CDR1 MNHNS, CDR2 SASEGT. This CDR3 comprises 14 residues.

The CDR3 DNA reads TGTGCCACCAGAGGAGTAGGGGGCTTCAATGAGCAGTTCTTC. Translation gives CATRGVGGFNEQFF. The V and J genes are TRBV15 and TRBJ2-1; TRBD1 agrees at 7 bases. J was trimmed by 6 bases and V by 6 bases; bases with no gene match: 8. CDR1 and CDR2 (germline): LNHNV, YYDKDF (reference sequence). This CDR3 region has 14 residues.